The 4 T cell receptor beta chains below all came from one sample that was sequenced in a study of CD8 T cells in Susac syndrome. An input of about 0.45 to 1 ug of RNA was subjected to reverse transcription using random hexamers. TCRdb re-called the immunoSEQ multiplex PCR reads through MiXCR, storing one row per CDR3 protein. The sample contains some 210,000 distinct CDR3 sequences, about 95% of which appear only once. The sequencing sample was made of CD4+ T cells from PBMCs. The receptors were sampled from a human donor with Susac syndrome.

The rearrangement links TRBV4-3 to TRBJ2-7, with 8 bases aligning to TRBD1. V was pared by 1 base and J by 2 bases, with 13 bases of the junction left unmatched. There are 18 residues in the CDR3. In germline, CDR1 is LGHNA, CDR2 YSLEER. CDR3 region: CASSQGLLPGQDPYEQYF. The CDR3 DNA sequence: TGCGCCAGCAGCCAAGGGTTGCTTCCGGGACAGGACCCCTACGAGCAGTACTTC.

V and J are TRBV12-3 or TRBV12-4 and TRBJ1-5; D call uncertain. Trimming pared 8 bases from V and 6 bases from J, leaving 8 bases between. The CDR3 has 11 amino acids. CDR3: CASAVTQPQHF. CDR3 DNA sequence: TGTGCCAGCGCGGTGACTCAGCCCCAGCATTTT.

The chain carries TRBV29-1 and TRBJ2-3; TRBD2 matches 14 bases. Germline V gene lookup returns CDR1 SQVTM and CDR2 ANQGSEA. CDR3 length equals 15 residues. J lost 4 bases, V lost 5 bases, and 5 bases had no gene match. The DNA of the CDR3 is TGCAGCGTTAGGACTAGCGGGGGGTTGGCAGATACGCAGTATTTT. Protein product: CSVRTSGGLADTQYF.

The CDR3: CAWTPILTPSGANVLTF. In nucleotides, the CDR3 is TGTGCCTGGACCCCAATTCTGACTCCCTCTGGGGCCAACGTCCTGACTTTC. The chain links TRBV30 to TRBJ2-6; D is uncertain. CDR1 is GTSNPN, CDR2 SVGIG, per germline (reference sequence). V lost 4 bases to trimming and J lost 0 bases, with 16 bases between them. This CDR3 is 17 amino acids long. The full variable domain, with the rest looked up from reference TRBV30 and TRBJ2-6, is SQTIHQWPATLVQPVGSPLSLECTVEGTSNPNLYWYRQAAGRGLQLLFYSVGIGQISSEVPQNLSASRPQDRQFILSSKKLLLSDSGFYLCAWTPILTPSGANVLTFGAGSRLTVL.